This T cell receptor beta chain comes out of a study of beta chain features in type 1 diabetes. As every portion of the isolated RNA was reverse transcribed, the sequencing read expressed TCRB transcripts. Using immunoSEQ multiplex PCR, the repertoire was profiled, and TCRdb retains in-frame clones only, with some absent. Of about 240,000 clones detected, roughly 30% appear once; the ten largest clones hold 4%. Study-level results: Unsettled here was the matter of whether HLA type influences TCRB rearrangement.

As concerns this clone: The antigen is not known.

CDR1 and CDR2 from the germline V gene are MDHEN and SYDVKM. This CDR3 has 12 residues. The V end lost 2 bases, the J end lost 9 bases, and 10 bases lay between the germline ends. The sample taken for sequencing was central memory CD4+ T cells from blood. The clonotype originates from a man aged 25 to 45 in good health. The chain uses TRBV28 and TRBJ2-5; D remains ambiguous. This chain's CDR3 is CASSLTRTAQYF. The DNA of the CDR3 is TGTGCCAGCAGTTTAACGCGGACGGCCCAGTACTTC.